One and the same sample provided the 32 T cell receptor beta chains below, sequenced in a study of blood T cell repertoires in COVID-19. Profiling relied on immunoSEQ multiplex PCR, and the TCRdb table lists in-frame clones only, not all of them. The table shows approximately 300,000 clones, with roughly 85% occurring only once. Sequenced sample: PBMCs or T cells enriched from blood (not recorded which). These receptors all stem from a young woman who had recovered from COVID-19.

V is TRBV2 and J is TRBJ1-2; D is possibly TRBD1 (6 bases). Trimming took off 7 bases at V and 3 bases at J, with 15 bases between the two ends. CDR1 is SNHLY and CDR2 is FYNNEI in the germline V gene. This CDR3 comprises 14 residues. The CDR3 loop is CASTGAGRDYGYTF. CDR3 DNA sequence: TGTGCCAGCACAGGGGCCGGGCGGGACTATGGCTACACCTTC. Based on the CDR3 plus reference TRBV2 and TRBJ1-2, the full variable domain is EPEVTQTPSHQVTQMGQEVILRCVPISNHLYFYWYRQILGQKVEFLVSFYNNEISEKSEIFDDQFSVERPDGSNFTLKIRSTKLEDSAMYFCASTGAGRDYGYTFGSGTRLTVV.

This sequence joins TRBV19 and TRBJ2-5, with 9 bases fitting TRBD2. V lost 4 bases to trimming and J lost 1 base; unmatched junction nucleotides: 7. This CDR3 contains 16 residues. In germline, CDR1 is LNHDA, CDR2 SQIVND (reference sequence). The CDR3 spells CASSTSSGGTQETQYF. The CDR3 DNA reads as TGTGCCAGTAGTACAAGTAGCGGGGGTACCCAAGAGACCCAGTACTTC.

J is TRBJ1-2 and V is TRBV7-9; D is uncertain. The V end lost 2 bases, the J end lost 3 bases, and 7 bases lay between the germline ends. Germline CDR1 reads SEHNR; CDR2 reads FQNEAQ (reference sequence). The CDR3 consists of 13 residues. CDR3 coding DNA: TGTGCCAGCAGCTTACCCTCCCACTATGGCTACACCTTC. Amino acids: CASSLPSHYGYTF. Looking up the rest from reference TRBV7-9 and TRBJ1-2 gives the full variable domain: DTGVSQNPRHKITKRGQNVTFRCDPISEHNRLYWYRQTLGQGPEFLTYFQNEAQLEKSRLLSDRFSAERPKGSFSTLEIQRTEQGDSAMYLCASSLPSHYGYTFGSGTRLTVV.

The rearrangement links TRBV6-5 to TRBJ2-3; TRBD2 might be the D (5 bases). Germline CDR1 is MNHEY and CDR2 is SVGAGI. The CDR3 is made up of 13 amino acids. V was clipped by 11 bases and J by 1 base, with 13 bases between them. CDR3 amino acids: CAANLLGTDTQYF. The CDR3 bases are TGTGCCGCGAATCTACTAGGCACAGATACGCAGTATTTT.

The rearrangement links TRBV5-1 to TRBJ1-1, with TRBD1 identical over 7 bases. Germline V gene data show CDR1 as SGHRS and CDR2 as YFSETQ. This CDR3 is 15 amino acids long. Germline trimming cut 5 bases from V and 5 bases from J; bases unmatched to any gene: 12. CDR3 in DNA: TGCGCCAGCAGTCTCTTACAGGGGCCCGGAACTGAAGCTTTCTTT. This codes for CASSLLQGPGTEAFF.

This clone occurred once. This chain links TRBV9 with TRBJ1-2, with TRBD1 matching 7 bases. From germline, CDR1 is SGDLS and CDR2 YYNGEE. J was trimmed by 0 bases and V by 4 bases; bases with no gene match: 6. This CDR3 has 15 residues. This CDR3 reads CASSQGTVANYGYTF. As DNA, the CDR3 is TGTGCCAGCAGCCAAGGGACAGTTGCTAACTATGGCTACACCTTC.

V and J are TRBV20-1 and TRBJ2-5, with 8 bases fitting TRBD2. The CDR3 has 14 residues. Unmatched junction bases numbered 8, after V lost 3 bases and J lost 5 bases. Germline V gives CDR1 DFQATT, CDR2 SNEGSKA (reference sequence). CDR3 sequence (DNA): TGCAGTGCTAGTACAAGCGGGGGAGGGGAGACCCAGTACTTC. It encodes CSASTSGGGETQYF.

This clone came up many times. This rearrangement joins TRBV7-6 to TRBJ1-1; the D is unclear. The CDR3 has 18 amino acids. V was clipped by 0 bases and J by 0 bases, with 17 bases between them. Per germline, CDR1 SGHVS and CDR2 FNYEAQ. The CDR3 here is CASSLATRESWVNTEAFF. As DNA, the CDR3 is TGTGCCAGCAGCTTAGCGACCCGGGAGAGCTGGGTGAACACTGAAGCTTTCTTT.

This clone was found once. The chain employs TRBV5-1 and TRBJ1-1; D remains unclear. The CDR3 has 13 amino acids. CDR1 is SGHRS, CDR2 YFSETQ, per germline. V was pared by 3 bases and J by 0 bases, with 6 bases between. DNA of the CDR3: TGCGCCAGCAGCTCGACATTGAACACTGAAGCTTTCTTT. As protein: CASSSTLNTEAFF.

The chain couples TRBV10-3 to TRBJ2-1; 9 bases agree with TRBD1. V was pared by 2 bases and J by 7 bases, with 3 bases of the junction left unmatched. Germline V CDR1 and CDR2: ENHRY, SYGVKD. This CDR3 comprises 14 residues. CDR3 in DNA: TGTGCCATCAGTGAGGGACAGGGGTTGAATGAGCAGTTCTTC. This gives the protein CAISEGQGLNEQFF.

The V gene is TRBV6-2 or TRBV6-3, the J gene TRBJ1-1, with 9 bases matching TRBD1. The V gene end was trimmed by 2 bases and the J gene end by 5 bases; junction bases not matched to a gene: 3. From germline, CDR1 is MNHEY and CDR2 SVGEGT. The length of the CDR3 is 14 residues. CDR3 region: CASSYGQGITEAFF. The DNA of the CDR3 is TGTGCCAGCAGTTACGGACAGGGGATAACTGAAGCTTTCTTT.

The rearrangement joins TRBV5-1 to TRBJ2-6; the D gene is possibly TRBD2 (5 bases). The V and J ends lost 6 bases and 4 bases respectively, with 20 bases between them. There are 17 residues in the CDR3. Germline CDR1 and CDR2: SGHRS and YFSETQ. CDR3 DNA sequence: TGCGCCAGCACGCCCAGCCCACGGGGTACAGGGGCCAACGTCCTGACTTTC. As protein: CASTPSPRGTGANVLTF.

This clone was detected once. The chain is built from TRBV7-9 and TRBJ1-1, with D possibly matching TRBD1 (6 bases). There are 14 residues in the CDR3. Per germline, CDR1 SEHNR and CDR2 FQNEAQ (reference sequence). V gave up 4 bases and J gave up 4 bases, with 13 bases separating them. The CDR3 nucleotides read TGTGCCAGCAGCTCGAAGGGGGTGAGCACTGAAGCTTTCTTT. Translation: CASSSKGVSTEAFF.

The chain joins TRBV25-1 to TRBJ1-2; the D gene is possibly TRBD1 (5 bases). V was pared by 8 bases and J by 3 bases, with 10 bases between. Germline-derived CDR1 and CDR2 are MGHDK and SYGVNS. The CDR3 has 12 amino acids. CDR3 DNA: TGTGCCAGCCTGGGGCAGCACTATGGCTACACCTTC. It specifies CASLGQHYGYTF.

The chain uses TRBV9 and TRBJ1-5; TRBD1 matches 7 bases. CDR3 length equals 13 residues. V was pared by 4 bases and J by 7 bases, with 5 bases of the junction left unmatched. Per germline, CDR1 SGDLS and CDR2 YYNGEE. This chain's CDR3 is CASSRTGDQPQHF. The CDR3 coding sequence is TGTGCCAGCAGCCGTACAGGGGACCAGCCCCAGCATTTT.

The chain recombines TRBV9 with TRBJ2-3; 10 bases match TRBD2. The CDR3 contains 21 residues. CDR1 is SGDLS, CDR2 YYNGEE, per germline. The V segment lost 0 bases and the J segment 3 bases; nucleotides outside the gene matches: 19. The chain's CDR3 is CASSVEVPGSGGTEWTDTQYF. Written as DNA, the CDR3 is TGTGCCAGCAGCGTAGAGGTCCCGGGTAGCGGGGGGACTGAGTGGACAGATACGCAGTATTTT.

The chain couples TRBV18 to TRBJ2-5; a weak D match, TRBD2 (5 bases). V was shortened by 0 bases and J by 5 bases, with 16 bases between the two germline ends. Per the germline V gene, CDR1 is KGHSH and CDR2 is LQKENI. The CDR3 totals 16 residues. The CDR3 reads CASSPPSSQIGETQYF. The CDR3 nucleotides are TGTGCCAGCTCACCACCGTCTAGCCAAATCGGGGAGACCCAGTACTTC. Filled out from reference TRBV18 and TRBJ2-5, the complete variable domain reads NAGVMQNPRHLVRRRGQEARLRCSPMKGHSHVYWYRQLPEEGLKFMVYLQKENIIDESGMPKERFSAEFPKEGPSILRIQQVVRGDSAAYFCASSPPSSQIGETQYFGPGTRLLVL.

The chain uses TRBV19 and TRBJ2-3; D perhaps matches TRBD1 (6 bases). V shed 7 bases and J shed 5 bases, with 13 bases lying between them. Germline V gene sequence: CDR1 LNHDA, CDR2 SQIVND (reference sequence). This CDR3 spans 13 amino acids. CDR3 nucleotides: TGTGCCAGTACCCAGGGGTTGGTAGATACGCAGTATTTT. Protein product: CASTQGLVDTQYF.

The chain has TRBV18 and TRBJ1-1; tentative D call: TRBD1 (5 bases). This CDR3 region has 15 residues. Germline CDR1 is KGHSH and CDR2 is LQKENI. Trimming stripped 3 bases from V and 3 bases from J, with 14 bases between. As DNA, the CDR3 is TGTGCCAGCTCACCGGGAAGGGGCGCGTACACTGAAGCTTTCTTT. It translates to CASSPGRGAYTEAFF.

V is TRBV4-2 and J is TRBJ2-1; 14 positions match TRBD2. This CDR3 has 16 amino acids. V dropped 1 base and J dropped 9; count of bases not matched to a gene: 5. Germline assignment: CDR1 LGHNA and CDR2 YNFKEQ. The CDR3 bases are TGTGCCAGCAGCCAAGGACTAGCGGGGGGGCGGGGTGAGCAGTTCTTC. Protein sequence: CASSQGLAGGRGEQFF.

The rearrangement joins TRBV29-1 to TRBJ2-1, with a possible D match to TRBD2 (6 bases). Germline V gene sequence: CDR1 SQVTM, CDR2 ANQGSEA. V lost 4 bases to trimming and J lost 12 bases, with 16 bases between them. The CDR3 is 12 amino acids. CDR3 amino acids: CSVVGGSSTQFF. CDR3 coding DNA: TGCAGCGTTGTAGGAGGGTCAAGTACGCAGTTCTTC.

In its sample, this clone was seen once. The CDR3 nucleotides read TGCAGTGCTAGTTCGTTCGCTAGCGGTTTCGTCAATGAGCAGTTCTTC. Protein: CSASSFASGFVNEQFF. The rearrangement uses TRBV20-1 and TRBJ2-1; 7 bases map to TRBD2. The germline gives CDR1 DFQATT, CDR2 SNEGSKA (reference sequence). The junction had 14 bases not matched to a gene; V was cut back by 3 bases and J by 6 bases. The CDR3 length is 16 residues.

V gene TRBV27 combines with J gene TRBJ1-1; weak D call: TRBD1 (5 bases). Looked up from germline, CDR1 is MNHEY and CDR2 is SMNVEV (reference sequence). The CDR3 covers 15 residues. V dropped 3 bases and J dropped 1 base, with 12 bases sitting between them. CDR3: CASSFRRQTNTEAFF. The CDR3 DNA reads TGTGCCAGCAGTTTCAGGAGACAGACGAACACTGAAGCTTTCTTT.

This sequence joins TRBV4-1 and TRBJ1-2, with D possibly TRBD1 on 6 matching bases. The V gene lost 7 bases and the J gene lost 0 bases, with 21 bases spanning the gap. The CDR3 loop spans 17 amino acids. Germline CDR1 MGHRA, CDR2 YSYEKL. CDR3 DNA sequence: TGCGCCAGCACCCTGACCCGGGACATCGGGGCTAACTATGGCTACACCTTC. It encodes CASTLTRDIGANYGYTF.

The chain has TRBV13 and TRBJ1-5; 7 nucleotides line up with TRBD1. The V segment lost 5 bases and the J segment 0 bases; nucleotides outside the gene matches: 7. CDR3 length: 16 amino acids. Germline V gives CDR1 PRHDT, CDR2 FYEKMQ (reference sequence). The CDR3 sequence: CASSPVQGSSNQPQHF. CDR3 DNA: TGTGCCAGCAGCCCGGTACAGGGGTCTAGCAATCAGCCCCAGCATTTT. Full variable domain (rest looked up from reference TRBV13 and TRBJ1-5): AAGVIQSPRHLIKEKRETATLKCYPIPRHDTVYWYQQGPGQDPQFLISFYEKMQSDKGSIPDRFSAQQFSDYHSELNMSSLELGDSALYFCASSPVQGSSNQPQHFGDGTRLSIL.

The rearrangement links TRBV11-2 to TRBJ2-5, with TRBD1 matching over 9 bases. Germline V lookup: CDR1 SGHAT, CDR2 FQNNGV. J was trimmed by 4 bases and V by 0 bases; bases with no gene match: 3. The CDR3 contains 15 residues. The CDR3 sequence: CASSLDRGQGETQYF. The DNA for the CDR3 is TGTGCCAGCAGCTTAGATCGGGGACAGGGAGAGACCCAGTACTTC. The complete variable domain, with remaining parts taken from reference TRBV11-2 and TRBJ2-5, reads EAGVAQSPRYKIIEKRQSVAFWCNPISGHATLYWYQQILGQGPKLLIQFQNNGVVDDSQLPKDRFSAERLKGVDSTLKIQPAKLEDSAVYLCASSLDRGQGETQYFGPGTRLLVL.

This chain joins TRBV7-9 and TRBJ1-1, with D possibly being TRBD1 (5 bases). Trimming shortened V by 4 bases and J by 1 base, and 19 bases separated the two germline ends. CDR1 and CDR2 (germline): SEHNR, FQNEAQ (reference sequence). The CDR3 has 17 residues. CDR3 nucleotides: TGTGCCAGCAGCTCTAGGGGCGCACCCCACCGGAACACTGAAGCTTTCTTT. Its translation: CASSSRGAPHRNTEAFF.

CDR3 sequence: CASSVGAGQGSPYGYTF. The CDR3 DNA is TGTGCCAGCAGCGTAGGGGCAGGCCAAGGATCCCCCTATGGCTACACCTTC. The rearrangement links TRBV9 to TRBJ1-2; D gene unclear. The V gene's germline CDR1 is SGDLS and CDR2 YYNGEE. Trimming left V 0 bases short and J 4 bases short, with 19 bases between. This CDR3 is built from 17 residues.

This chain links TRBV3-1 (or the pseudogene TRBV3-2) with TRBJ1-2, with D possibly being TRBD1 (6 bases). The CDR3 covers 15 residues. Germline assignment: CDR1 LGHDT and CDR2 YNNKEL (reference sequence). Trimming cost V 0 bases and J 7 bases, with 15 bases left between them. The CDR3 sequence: CASSQDPRRGGGYTF. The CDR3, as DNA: TGTGCCAGCAGCCAAGATCCCAGGCGAGGGGGTGGCTACACCTTC.

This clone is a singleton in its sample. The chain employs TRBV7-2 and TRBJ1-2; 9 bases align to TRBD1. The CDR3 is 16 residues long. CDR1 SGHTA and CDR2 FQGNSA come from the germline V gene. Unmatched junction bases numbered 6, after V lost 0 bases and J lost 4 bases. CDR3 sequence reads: CASSLASLTGGYGYTF. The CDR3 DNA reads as TGTGCCAGCAGCTTAGCATCCCTGACAGGGGGCTATGGCTACACCTTC.

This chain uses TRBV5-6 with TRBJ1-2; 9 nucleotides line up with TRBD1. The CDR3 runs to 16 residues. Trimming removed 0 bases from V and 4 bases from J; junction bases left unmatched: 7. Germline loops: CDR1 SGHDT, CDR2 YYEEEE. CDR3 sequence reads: CASSLAGQGHLYGYTF. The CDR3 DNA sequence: TGTGCCAGCAGCTTGGCTGGACAGGGGCATCTCTATGGCTACACCTTC.

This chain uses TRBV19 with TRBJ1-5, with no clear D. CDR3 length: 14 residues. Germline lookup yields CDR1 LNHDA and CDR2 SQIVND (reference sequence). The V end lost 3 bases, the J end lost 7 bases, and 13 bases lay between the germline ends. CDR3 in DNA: TGTGCCAGTAGTATGAGGCCGGATGGGCAGCCCCAGCATTTT. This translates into CASSMRPDGQPQHF.